This T cell receptor beta chain was identified in a study of T cell responses to AZD1222 COVID-19 vaccine. Overall study context: Second-dose recipients at about 4 or about 12 weeks were treated as one pooled group.

The assay was immunoSEQ multiplex PCR, and TCRdb's table has in-frame clones only and misses some. Of 150,000 or so clones listed, 80% to 90% are singletons. Study-level points and caveats: Spike was spanned by vaccine-associated CD4 TCRs, which were dominant at 160-218 and 743-854. The reported proportion of spike-specific TCRs targeting unmutated variant regions was nearly half. Donors were chiefly white British, with a greater number of females, and clonal diversity was perhaps underestimated.

This clone was detected once. Its cognate antigen is unknown. From germline, CDR1 is SGHNT and CDR2 YENEEA. With V trimmed by 6 bases and J by 8 bases, 6 bases remained unmatched. CDR3 length: 13 residues. The origin of this receptor is an adult in good health. The sequenced sample was peripheral blood, obtained on day 0 of AZD1222 vaccination. The chain joins TRBV11-3 to TRBJ1-2; 10 bases agree with TRBD1. The CDR3 coding sequence is TGTGCCAGCAGTCCCGGGGACAGGGGAGGCTACACCTTC. It encodes CASSPGDRGGYTF. Filled out from reference TRBV11-3 and TRBJ1-2, the complete variable domain reads EAGVVQSPRYKIIEKKQPVAFWCNPISGHNTLYWYLQNLGQGPELLIRYENEEAVDDSQLPKDRFSAERLKGVDSTLKIQPAELGDSAVYLCASSPGDRGGYTFGSGTRLTVV.